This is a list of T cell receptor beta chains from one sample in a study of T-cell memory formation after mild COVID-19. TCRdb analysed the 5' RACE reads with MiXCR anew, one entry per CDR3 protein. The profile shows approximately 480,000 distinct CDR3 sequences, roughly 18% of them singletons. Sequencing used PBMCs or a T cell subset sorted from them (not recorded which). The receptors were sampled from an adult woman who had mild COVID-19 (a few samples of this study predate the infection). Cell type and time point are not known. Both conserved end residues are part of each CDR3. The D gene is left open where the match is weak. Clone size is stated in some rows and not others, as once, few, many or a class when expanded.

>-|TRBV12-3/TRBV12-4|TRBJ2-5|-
CASSRDREEETQYF
TGTGCCAGCAGTCGAGACAGGGAGGAAGAGACCCAGTACTTC
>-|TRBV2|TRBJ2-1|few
CASSEGGSHNEQFF
TGTGCCAGCAGTGAAGGGGGCTCCCACAATGAGCAGTTCTTC
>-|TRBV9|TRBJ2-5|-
CASGRGEGDQYF
TGTGCCAGCGGCAGGGGTGAGGGGGACCAGTACTTC
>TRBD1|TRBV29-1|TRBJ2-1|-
CSPHLTGGIFNEQFF
TGCAGCCCCCATCTGACAGGGGGCATTTTCAATGAGCAGTTCTTC
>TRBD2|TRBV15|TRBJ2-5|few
CATSTLAGGPQETQYF
TGTGCCACCAGCACACTAGCGGGGGGCCCCCAAGAGACCCAGTACTTC
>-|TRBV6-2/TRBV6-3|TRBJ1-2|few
CASRRPRTDTHGYTF
TGTGCCAGCAGACGACCCAGGACCGACACCCATGGCTACACCTTC
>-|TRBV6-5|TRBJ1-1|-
CASSYGWSTEAFF
TGTGCCAGCAGTTACGGGTGGAGCACTGAAGCTTTCTTT
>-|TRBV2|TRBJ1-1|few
CASSEDRPNTEAFF
TGTGCCAGCAGTGAAGACAGACCGAACACTGAAGCTTTCTTT
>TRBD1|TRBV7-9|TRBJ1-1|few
CASSSPGTGGPAEAFF
TGTGCCAGCAGCTCACCCGGGACAGGGGGCCCTGCTGAAGCTTTCTTT
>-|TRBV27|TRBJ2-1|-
CASSAANRYEQFF
TGTGCCAGCAGTGCAGCAAACAGGTACGAGCAGTTCTTC
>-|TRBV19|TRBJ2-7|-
CASSTASLGLRSYEQYF
TGTGCCAGTAGTACCGCCTCCCTGGGGCTCCGCTCCTACGAGCAGTACTTC
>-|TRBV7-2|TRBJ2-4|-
CASSLGRIAKNIQYF
TGTGCCAGCAGCTTGGGGAGGATAGCCAAAAACATTCAGTACTTC
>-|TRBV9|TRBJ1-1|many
CASSGHLNTEAFF
TGTGCCAGCAGCGGACACCTGAACACTGAAGCTTTCTTT
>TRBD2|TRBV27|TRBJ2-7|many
CASSLRRTGLTPYEQYF
TGTGCCAGCAGTCTTAGGAGGACGGGACTAACGCCCTACGAGCAGTACTTC
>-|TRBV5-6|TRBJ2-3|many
CASSLVSGGADTQYF
TGTGCCAGCAGCTTGGTTTCAGGGGGGGCAGATACGCAGTATTTT
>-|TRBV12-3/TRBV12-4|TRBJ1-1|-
CASSLRTKEAFF
TGTGCCAGCAGTTTGCGTACGAAGGAAGCTTTCTTT
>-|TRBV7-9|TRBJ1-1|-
CASSLPLGHVEAFF
TGTGCCAGCAGCTTACCCCTCGGACACGTTGAAGCTTTCTTT
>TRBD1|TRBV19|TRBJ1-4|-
CASSMDRGTRAEKLFF
TGTGCCAGTAGTATGGACAGGGGGACTAGGGCTGAAAAACTGTTTTTT
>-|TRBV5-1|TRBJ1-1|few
CASSLGEGWITEAFF
TGCGCCAGCAGCTTGGGGGAAGGGTGGATCACTGAAGCTTTCTTT
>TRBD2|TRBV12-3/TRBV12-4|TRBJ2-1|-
CASSYSTSLGGREQFF
TGTGCCAGCAGTTATTCGACTAGTTTGGGGGGGAGGGAGCAGTTCTTC
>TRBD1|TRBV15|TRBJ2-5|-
CATRRETGGAWETQYF
TGTGCCACCAGAAGAGAGACAGGGGGAGCTTGGGAGACCCAGTACTTC
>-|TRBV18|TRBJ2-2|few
CASSPRTTNTGELFF
TGTGCCAGCTCACCACGGACTACTAACACCGGGGAGCTGTTTTTT
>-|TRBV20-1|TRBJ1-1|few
CSALRVNTEAFF
TGCAGTGCTTTACGGGTGAACACTGAAGCTTTCTTT
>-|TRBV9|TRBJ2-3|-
CASSSGGAATDTQYF
TGTGCCAGCAGCTCAGGGGGGGCTGCGACAGATACGCAGTATTTT
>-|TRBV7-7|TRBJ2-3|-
CASSLVHEDTQYF
TGTGCTAGCAGCTTAGTTCATGAAGATACGCAGTATTTT
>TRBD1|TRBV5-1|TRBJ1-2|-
CASSLAGGEDGYTF
TGCGCCAGCAGCTTGGCAGGGGGCGAGGACGGCTACACCTTC
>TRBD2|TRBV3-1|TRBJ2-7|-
CASSQTPGLADEQYF
TGTGCCAGCAGCCAAACACCGGGACTAGCGGACGAGCAGTACTTC
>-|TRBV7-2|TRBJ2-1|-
CASSPSLGEQFF
TGTGCCAGCAGCCCTAGTTTGGGTGAGCAGTTCTTC
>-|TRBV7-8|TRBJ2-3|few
CASSPPLAGQYF
TGTGCCAGCAGCCCACCCCTCGCTGGGCAGTATTTT
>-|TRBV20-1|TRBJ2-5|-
CSARAAMGTQYF
TGCAGTGCTAGAGCTGCTATGGGGACCCAGTACTTC
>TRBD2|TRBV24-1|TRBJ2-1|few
CATSDRLAGGPYEQFF
TGTGCCACCAGTGACCGACTAGCGGGAGGGCCATATGAGCAGTTCTTC
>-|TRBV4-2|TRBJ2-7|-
CASSQDLGGGYEQYF
TGTGCCAGCAGCCAAGATTTGGGGGGAGGCTACGAGCAGTACTTC
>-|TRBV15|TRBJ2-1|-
CATSRQYQDEQFF
TGTGCCACCAGCAGACAGTATCAGGATGAGCAGTTCTTC
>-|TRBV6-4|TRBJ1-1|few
CASSLSRDTAAEAFF
TGTGCCAGCAGTCTATCTCGGGACACGGCTGCTGAAGCTTTCTTT
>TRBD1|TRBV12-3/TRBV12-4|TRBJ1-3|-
CASSRQGPGNTIYF
TGTGCCAGCAGTCGACAGGGTCCTGGAAACACCATATATTTT
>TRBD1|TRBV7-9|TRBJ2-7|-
CAISTTRKAGGYEQYF
TGTGCTATCAGCACGACGCGGAAGGCAGGGGGCTACGAGCAGTACTTC
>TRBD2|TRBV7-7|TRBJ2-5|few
CASSLAGGHWETQYF
TGTGCTAGCAGCTTAGCGGGGGGACACTGGGAGACCCAGTACTTC
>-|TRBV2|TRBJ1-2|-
CASRDDGPGSGGYTF
TGTGCCAGCAGAGATGACGGACCCGGCAGCGGTGGCTACACCTTC
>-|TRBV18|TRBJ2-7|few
CASSGARRGYEQYF
TGTGCCAGCTCTGGGGCCCGGAGAGGCTACGAGCAGTACTTC
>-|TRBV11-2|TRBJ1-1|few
CASSLVVRGTEAFF
TGTGCCAGCAGCTTAGTTGTGAGGGGCACTGAAGCTTTCTTT
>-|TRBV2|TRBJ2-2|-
CASSESQGSTGELFF
TGTGCCAGCAGTGAAAGTCAGGGAAGTACCGGGGAGCTGTTTTTT
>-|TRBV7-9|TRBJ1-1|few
CASSLSAGRSEAFF
TGTGCCAGCAGCTTATCTGCGGGCCGTAGCGAAGCTTTCTTT
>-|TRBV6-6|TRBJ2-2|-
CASSRKTANTGELFF
TGTGCCAGCAGCCGAAAGACAGCGAACACCGGGGAGCTGTTTTTT
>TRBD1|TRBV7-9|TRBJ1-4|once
CASSRTGLDEKLFF
TGTGCCAGCAGCCGGACAGGCTTAGATGAAAAACTGTTTTTT
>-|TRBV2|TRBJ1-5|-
CASSGWGGQPQHF
TGTGCCAGCAGCGGTTGGGGTGGCCAGCCCCAGCATTTT
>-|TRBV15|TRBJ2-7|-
CATSRDLGYSYEQYF
TGTGCCACCAGCAGAGATTTGGGGTACTCCTACGAGCAGTACTTC
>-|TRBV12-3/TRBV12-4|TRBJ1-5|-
CASSLSREGPQHF
TGTGCCAGCAGTTTAAGCAGGGAGGGTCCCCAGCATTTT
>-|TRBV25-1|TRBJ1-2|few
CASSVGFLGYTF
TGTGCCAGCAGTGTGGGCTTCTTGGGCTACACCTTC
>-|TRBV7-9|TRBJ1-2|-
CASSLVGGTLYGYTF
TGTGCCAGCAGCTTAGTGGGGGGAACGCTATATGGCTACACCTTC
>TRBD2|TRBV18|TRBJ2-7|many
CASSQSSGGTTSYEQYF
TGTGCCAGCTCACAATCTAGCGGGGGGACTACCTCCTACGAGCAGTACTTC
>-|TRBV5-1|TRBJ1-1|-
CASSLAGRNTEAFF
TGCGCCAGCAGCTTGGCCGGCAGGAACACTGAAGCTTTCTTT
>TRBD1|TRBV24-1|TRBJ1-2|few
CATSAWTGDDYGYTF
TGTGCCACCAGTGCCTGGACAGGGGATGACTATGGCTACACCTTC
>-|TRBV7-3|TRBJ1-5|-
CASSSCYGRGEEQPQHF
TGTGCCAGCAGCTCTTGTTATGGAAGGGGCGAGGAACAGCCCCAGCATTTT